This T cell receptor beta chain stems from a study of cytomegalovirus exposure and HLA in healthy donors. PCR involved 60 Vbeta and 13 Jbeta primers. Profiling relied on immunoSEQ multiplex PCR, and the TCRdb table lists in-frame clones only, not all of them. This table holds about 150,000 clones, 75% found once. The study, taken as a whole, reports: Earlier analysis found most TCR beta V segments productive about 87% or about 30% of the time. Information on immune exposure was restricted to one variable (CMV serostatus).

CDR3 length: 14 amino acids. J was trimmed by 5 bases and V by 5 bases; bases with no gene match: 7. The germline V gene has CDR1 MDHEN and CDR2 SYDVKM. About this clone: The antigen remains undetermined.

Sample: PBMCs. This receptor was obtained from a man aged 18 to 30 in good health and CMV-seropositive. The V and J genes are TRBV28 and TRBJ2-3, with TRBD1 identical over 7 bases. In nucleotides, the CDR3 is TGTGCCAGCAGTCCCAGGGGGTCGGGAGATACGCAGTATTTT. Translation gives CASSPRGSGDTQYF.